Presented here are 21 T cell receptor beta chains from one specimen sequenced in a study of cytomegalovirus exposure and HLA in healthy donors. The PCR used 60 Vbeta and 13 Jbeta primers. TCRdb's table, derived via immunoSEQ multiplex PCR, lists solely in-frame clones and lacks some. The sample has about 160,000 clones; 78% are singletons. Material for sequencing was PBMCs. The receptors were sampled from a woman between 35 and 50 years old in good health and CMV-seropositive.

The chain carries TRBV9 and TRBJ1-1, with unresolved D. The CDR3 runs 13 residues. Germline V gene data show CDR1 as SGDLS and CDR2 as YYNGEE. V lost 1 base and J 1 base, leaving 5 bases between the germline ends. The CDR3 is CASSVHTNTEAFF. The CDR3, as DNA: TGTGCCAGCAGCGTACACACGAACACTGAAGCTTTCTTT.

The chain couples TRBV19 to TRBJ2-7; 9 bases map to TRBD1. The CDR3 runs to 15 residues. Trimming took 3 bases from V and 3 from J; bases not matched to a gene: 6. Looked up from germline, CDR1 is LNHDA and CDR2 is SQIVND (reference sequence). CDR3 protein: CASSIHTGGLYEQYF. The CDR3 DNA reads as TGTGCCAGTAGTATCCACACAGGGGGCCTCTACGAGCAGTACTTC.

The V and J genes are TRBV6-1 and TRBJ1-1; a possible D gene is TRBD1 (5 bases). The CDR3 runs to 13 residues. V was pared by 6 bases and J by 8 bases, with 16 bases between. Germline CDR1 and CDR2: MNHNS and SASEGT. The CDR3, as DNA: TGTGCCAGCAGGTCGGGAGGGGAAATAGAAGCTTTCTTT. It is translated as CASRSGGEIEAFF.

This clone was seen only a few times. The chain combines TRBV15 with TRBJ2-2; TRBD2 matches at 9 bases. The CDR3 consists of 17 residues. Trimming took 0 bases from V and 5 from J; bases not matched to a gene: 7. CDR1 and CDR2 from the germline V gene are LNHNV and YYDKDF (reference sequence). CDR3 coding DNA: TGTGCCACCAGCAGAGAAATAGCGGGGGCCGGGACCGGGGAGCTGTTTTTT. Translating it yields CATSREIAGAGTGELFF.

The V call is TRBV7-9, the J call TRBJ1-4, with TRBD1 as a possible D gene (5 bases). Germline values: CDR1 SEHNR, CDR2 FQNEAQ (reference sequence). This CDR3 spans 15 amino acids. Trimming took 2 bases from V and 1 from J, leaving 8 bases between them. CDR3 bases: TGTGCCAGCAGCTTAACGGGGGGAACTAATGAAAAACTGTTTTTT. Protein product: CASSLTGGTNEKLFF. Variable domain in full (rest from reference TRBV7-9 and TRBJ1-4): DTGVSQNPRHKITKRGQNVTFRCDPISEHNRLYWYRQTLGQGPEFLTYFQNEAQLEKSRLLSDRFSAERPKGSFSTLEIQRTEQGDSAMYLCASSLTGGTNEKLFFGSGTQLSVL.

This chain joins TRBV2 and TRBJ1-4; D gene ambiguous. The CDR3 extends over 22 amino acids. Germline CDR1 reads SNHLY; CDR2 reads FYNNEI. V was clipped by 3 bases and J by 0 bases, with 29 bases between them. The CDR3 region has the DNA TGTGCCAGCAGTGACCGGGCGGGGAGTTCTAGAGCCTCTCTTGCAACTAATGAAAAACTGTTTTTT. It encodes CASSDRAGSSRASLATNEKLFF. Complete variable domain (other parts from reference TRBV2 and TRBJ1-4): EPEVTQTPSHQVTQMGQEVILRCVPISNHLYFYWYRQILGQKVEFLVSFYNNEISEKSEIFDDQFSVERPDGSNFTLKIRSTKLEDSAMYFCASSDRAGSSRASLATNEKLFFGSGTQLSVL.

The V call is TRBV27, the J call TRBJ2-1; 12 bases map to TRBD2. V lost 2 bases, J lost 7 bases, and 15 bases stayed unmatched. Germline lookup yields CDR1 MNHEY and CDR2 SMNVEV (reference sequence). The CDR3 is made up of 19 amino acids. The CDR3 here is CASSLTTPLLAGGSNEQFF. The CDR3 DNA follows: TGTGCCAGCAGTTTAACCACCCCTTTACTAGCGGGGGGTAGTAATGAGCAGTTCTTC.

This sequence joins TRBV5-1 and TRBJ2-1; 12 bases match TRBD2. The CDR3 is 16 amino acids. Looked up from germline, CDR1 is SGHRS and CDR2 is YFSETQ. V gave up 3 bases and J gave up 3 bases; unmatched junction bases: 4. CDR3 residues: CASSSILAGGYNEQFF. CDR3 DNA sequence: TGCGCCAGCAGCTCGATACTAGCGGGGGGCTACAATGAGCAGTTCTTC.

The V and J genes are TRBV10-3 and TRBJ1-4, with TRBD1 matching over 12 bases. Germline CDR1 reads ENHRY; CDR2 reads SYGVKD. The CDR3 has 15 amino acids. V was pared by 3 bases and J by 10 bases, with 6 bases of the junction left unmatched. As DNA, the CDR3 is TGTGCCATCAGTGACTCGGGACAGGGGGCTGTAAAACTGTTTTTT. It is translated as CAISDSGQGAVKLFF.

This rearrangement joins TRBV10-2 to TRBJ1-1; TRBD1 aligns across 7 bases. Germline assignment: CDR1 WSHSY and CDR2 SAAADI. This CDR3 is 13 amino acids long. V shed 6 bases and J 4 bases; nucleotides not matched to a gene: 5. Here the CDR3 reads CASRQGVGTEAFF. In DNA, the CDR3 is TGCGCCAGCAGGCAGGGGGTCGGCACTGAAGCTTTCTTT.

In its sample, this clone was seen a few times. Other DNA sequences from this sample encode an identical CDR3 as well. This chain joins TRBV9 and TRBJ2-3; 8 bases align to TRBD1. J gave up 1 base and V 0 bases, and 1 base lay outside the gene matches. Germline V gene sequence: CDR1 SGDLS, CDR2 YYNGEE. The CDR3 covers 15 residues. The CDR3 DNA sequence: TGTGCCAGCAGCGTAGCAGGGGGCGGCACAGATACGCAGTATTTT. It encodes CASSVAGGGTDTQYF.

V usage is TRBV5-4 and J usage is TRBJ2-7; 10 nucleotides align to TRBD2. The CDR3 runs 16 residues. Germline trimming cut 1 base from V and 4 bases from J; bases unmatched to any gene: 8. From germline, CDR1 is SGHNT and CDR2 YYREEE (reference sequence). CDR3 nucleotide sequence: TGTGCCAGCAGCTTGAGTGGTAGCGGGGGGAGGTACGAGCAGTACTTC. It is translated as CASSLSGSGGRYEQYF.

The rearrangement uses TRBV5-4 and TRBJ1-1; D not certain. The CDR3 spans 14 residues. V lost 5 bases to trimming and J lost 4 bases, with 15 bases between them. The V gene's germline CDR1 is SGHNT and CDR2 YYREEE (reference sequence). The CDR3 is CASREQTTSTEAFF. CDR3 in DNA: TGTGCCAGCAGGGAACAGACCACGTCCACTGAAGCTTTCTTT.

V usage is TRBV20-1 and J usage is TRBJ1-2, with D hard to call. Germline CDR1 reads DFQATT; CDR2 reads SNEGSKA (reference sequence). The CDR3 contains 11 residues. V dropped 1 base and J dropped 3 bases, with 3 bases sitting between them. This CDR3 reads CSARGDYGYTF. The CDR3 DNA sequence: TGCAGTGCTAGAGGAGACTATGGCTACACCTTC.

The gene calls are TRBV12-2 and TRBJ1-1; whether TRBD1, the table's D call, matches the DNA was not checked. TRBV12-2 is tagged as a pseudogene. This CDR3 has 18 residues. DNA for the CDR3: TGTGCAAGTCGCGACTCGGAACAGGCTACATTTTTGGGCACTGAAGCTTTCTTT. The encoded protein is CASRDSEQATFLGTEAFF.

The count of this clone is one. J is TRBJ2-3 and V is TRBV19; 8 bases match TRBD1. This CDR3 region has 14 residues. Germline CDR1 reads LNHDA; CDR2 reads SQIVND (reference sequence). The V and J ends lost 10 bases and 3 bases, in that order; junction bases with no gene match: 9. The CDR3 coding sequence is TGTGCCACTGCGACAGGGGCTGTGACAGATACGCAGTATTTT. Translation gives CATATGAVTDTQYF.

This clone was seen only a few times. J is TRBJ1-5 and V is TRBV19; D unresolved. The germline gives CDR1 LNHDA, CDR2 SQIVND (reference sequence). The CDR3 consists of 14 residues. V was shortened by 5 bases and J by 4 bases, with 12 bases between the two germline ends. The CDR3, as DNA: TGTGCCAGTAGTCTACAACGGGGAAATCAGCCCCAGCATTTT. It encodes CASSLQRGNQPQHF.

The gene calls are TRBV4-3 and TRBJ2-3; D call uncertain. CDR1 is LGHNA and CDR2 is YSLEER in the germline V gene. V gave up 0 bases and J gave up 5 bases, with 6 bases separating them. The CDR3 extends over 13 amino acids. The CDR3 DNA is TGCGCCAGCAGCCAAGACCTTTTAGATACGCAGTATTTT. Its protein is CASSQDLLDTQYF.

CDR3 DNA sequence: TGTGCCACCAGCAGAGATTTGGTTTGGGGGGGCCAGGAAGATGAGCAGTTCTTC. Translating it yields CATSRDLVWGGQEDEQFF. V is TRBV15 and J is TRBJ2-1; tentative D call: TRBD2 (7 bases). Looked up from germline, CDR1 is LNHNV and CDR2 is YYDKDF (reference sequence). The ends were cut back, 0 bases at V and 8 bases at J, with 23 bases in the middle. The CDR3 loop spans 18 amino acids. The variable domain in full, completed from reference TRBV15 and TRBJ2-1, reads DAMVIQNPRYQVTQFGKPVTLSCSQTLNHNVMYWYQQKSSQAPKLLFHYYDKDFNNEADTPDNFQSRRPNTSFCFLDIRSPGLGDTAMYLCATSRDLVWGGQEDEQFFGPGTRLTVL.

The V and J genes are TRBV4-2 and TRBJ2-3, with 9 bases aligning to TRBD1. Germline CDR1 LGHNA, CDR2 YNFKEQ. The CDR3 consists of 16 residues. V shed 0 bases and J 1 base; nucleotides not matched to a gene: 2. The CDR3 loop reads CASSQDRTGGTDTQYF. DNA of the CDR3: TGTGCCAGCAGCCAAGATAGGACAGGGGGCACAGATACGCAGTATTTT.

In nucleotides, the CDR3 is TGTGCCAGCAGTTTATTTGGGGGCACAAGGGGGGCTTTCTTT. Translation gives CASSLFGGTRGAFF. J is TRBJ1-1 and V is TRBV28; maybe TRBD1 (6 bases). The V gene lost 1 base and the J gene lost 11 bases, with 17 bases spanning the gap. This CDR3 comprises 14 residues. CDR1 MDHEN and CDR2 SYDVKM come from the germline V gene.